This passage covers 28 T cell receptor beta chains from one sample sequenced in a study of STAT5B mutations in CD4+ large granular lymphocyte leukemia. Generated by immunoSEQ multiplex PCR, the TCRdb table keeps only in-frame clones and is missing some. The profile covers 20,000 to 25,000 clones, with less than 80% appearing a single time and around 4% taken by the ten largest. The sample consisted of CD4+ T cells from blood buffy coats. The origin of the receptors is a human donor in good health.

This clone has just a few counts. As DNA, the CDR3 is TGCGCCAGCAGCTTGCAGCCGGGGGAAAAACTGTTTTTT. It yields the protein CASSLQPGEKLFF. The rearrangement uses TRBV5-1 and TRBJ1-4; D is uncertain. V was clipped by 1 base and J by 8 bases, with 9 bases between them. This CDR3 region has 13 residues. Germline V gives CDR1 SGHRS, CDR2 YFSETQ.

The rearrangement uses TRBV5-5 and TRBJ2-1, with 11 bases lining up with TRBD2. V lost 1 base to trimming and J lost 8 bases; unmatched junction nucleotides: 5. Per the germline V gene, CDR1 is SGHKS and CDR2 is YYEKEE (reference sequence). The CDR3 runs to 15 residues. CDR3 nucleotides: TGTGCCAGCAGCTTGACTAGCGGGAGTTGGGATGAGCAGTTCTTC. It encodes CASSLTSGSWDEQFF.

J is TRBJ2-7 and V is TRBV6-5, with D unresolved. The CDR3 sequence is 13 residues long. CDR1 and CDR2 from the germline V gene are MNHEY and SVGAGI. The V end lost 5 bases, the J end lost 2 bases, and 10 bases lay between the germline ends. The CDR3 DNA follows: TGTGCCAGCAGTGAAGGAAGGGCCTACGAGCAGTACTTC. Translating gives CASSEGRAYEQYF.

The chain employs TRBV7-8 and TRBJ1-4, with 7 positions matching TRBD1. Germline CDR1 reads SGHVS; CDR2 reads FQNEAQ. There are 15 residues in the CDR3. With 8 bases clipped from V and 0 bases from J, the junction kept 6 bases outside the gene matches. The chain's CDR3 is CASRETGATNEKLFF. The DNA for the CDR3 is TGTGCCAGCCGAGAAACAGGGGCAACTAATGAAAAACTGTTTTTT.

The rearrangement links TRBV11-3 to TRBJ1-3, with 8 nucleotides matching TRBD1. V trimming: 5 bases; J trimming: 8 bases; junction bases outside the gene matches: 8. The length of the CDR3 is 14 residues. CDR1 is SGHNT and CDR2 is YENEEA in the germline V gene. The CDR3 is CASSPGGQRDTIYF. The CDR3 DNA reads as TGTGCCAGCAGCCCAGGGGGCCAGAGGGACACCATATATTTT.

The DNA for the CDR3 is TGTGCCAGCAGCCCCTATCCGGGTAAAGATACGCAGTATTTT. Translated: CASSPYPGKDTQYF. V and J are TRBV6-5 and TRBJ2-3; D remains unclear. This CDR3 has 14 amino acids. Germline CDR1 reads MNHEY; CDR2 reads SVGAGI. Trimming pared 6 bases from V and 5 bases from J, leaving 15 bases between.

The chain employs TRBV7-6 and TRBJ2-3; 11 bases match TRBD2. V lost 4 bases to trimming and J lost 5 bases; unmatched junction nucleotides: 8. Germline V CDR1 and CDR2: SGHVS, FNYEAQ. CDR3 length equals 16 residues. The CDR3 protein is CASSSTSGNTRDTQYF. CDR3 in DNA: TGTGCCAGCAGCTCGACTAGCGGGAATACAAGAGATACGCAGTATTTT.

DNA for the CDR3: TGTGCCGCCTGTGACAGGTTTTACAATGAGCAGTTCTTC. Translation: CAACDRFYNEQFF. The chain recombines TRBV28 with TRBJ2-1, with D possibly matching TRBD1 (6 bases). V shed 11 bases and J shed 4 bases, with 15 bases lying between them. The CDR3 extends over 13 amino acids. Germline assignment: CDR1 MDHEN and CDR2 SYDVKM.

The J gene is TRBJ2-5, the V gene TRBV6-1; 9 bases align to TRBD1. This CDR3 is built from 18 residues. Trimming took 1 base from V and 5 from J; bases not matched to a gene: 14. In germline, CDR1 is MNHNS, CDR2 SASEGT. The CDR3 sequence: CASSEGRSGTGLRETQYF. CDR3 coding DNA: TGTGCCAGCAGTGAAGGAAGGAGCGGGACAGGGCTCCGGGAGACCCAGTACTTC.

This clone was found a few times. This chain joins TRBV7-9 and TRBJ1-4; maybe TRBD1 (5 bases). V was pared by 5 bases and J by 5 bases, with 15 bases between. This CDR3 is built from 15 residues. Germline V lookup: CDR1 SEHNR, CDR2 FQNEAQ (reference sequence). DNA of the CDR3: TGTGCCAGCAGCAATCCAGGCTCAGGGAATGAAAAACTGTTTTTT. Protein sequence: CASSNPGSGNEKLFF.

The rearrangement links TRBV30 to TRBJ1-4, with D unclear. Germline CDR1 reads GTSNPN; CDR2 reads SVGIG (reference sequence). With 1 base removed from V and 6 bases from J, the gap between germline ends came to 9 bases. The CDR3 is made up of 13 amino acids. The CDR3 sequence: CAWSELYHEKLFF. Written as DNA, the CDR3 is TGTGCCTGGAGTGAATTGTACCATGAAAAACTGTTTTTT.

The rearrangement uses TRBV11-3 and TRBJ2-7; no reliable D call. This CDR3 spans 15 amino acids. V was trimmed by 1 base and J by 0 bases, leaving 10 bases between them. Germline lookup yields CDR1 SGHNT and CDR2 YENEEA. In DNA, the CDR3 is TGTGCCAGCAGCTTAGGCGGCAGCAGCTCCTACGAGCAGTACTTC. Protein product: CASSLGGSSSYEQYF.

To note about this clone: Other DNA sequences of this sample code for an identical CDR3. This chain joins TRBV27 and TRBJ2-1, with 7 bases identical to TRBD1. Germline CDR1 MNHEY, CDR2 SMNVEV (reference sequence). The CDR3 consists of 14 residues. The V gene end was trimmed by 6 bases and the J gene end by 10 bases; junction bases not matched to a gene: 12. In DNA form, the CDR3 reads TGTGCCAGCAGCCCGGCGAGAGGGGGCAACGAGCAGTTCTTC. It encodes CASSPARGGNEQFF.

This clone was recorded only once. The rearrangement uses TRBV5-4 and TRBJ2-5; tentatively, D is TRBD1 or TRBD2 (5 bases each). The CDR3 length is 16 residues. The V end was cut by 0 bases, the J end by 0 bases, with 12 bases between. The V gene's germline CDR1 is SGHNT and CDR2 YYREEE (reference sequence). In DNA form, the CDR3 reads TGTGCCAGCAGCTTGGGGGGTGGGGGATACCAAGAGACCCAGTACTTC. Residues: CASSLGGGGYQETQYF.

This clone was observed a few times. The V and J genes are TRBV2 and TRBJ1-3; D not certain. The CDR3 is 12 amino acids. The germline gives CDR1 SNHLY, CDR2 FYNNEI. Trimming removed 6 bases at V and 3 bases at J, with 6 bases between. CDR3 sequence reads: CASRNYGNTIYF. DNA of the CDR3: TGTGCCAGCAGGAACTATGGAAACACCATATATTTT. The full variable domain, completed using reference TRBV2 and TRBJ1-3, is EPEVTQTPSHQVTQMGQEVILRCVPISNHLYFYWYRQILGQKVEFLVSFYNNEISEKSEIFDDQFSVERPDGSNFTLKIRSTKLEDSAMYFCASRNYGNTIYFGEGSWLTVV.

The J gene is TRBJ2-3, the V gene TRBV28, with a tentative D call TRBD2 (6 bases). CDR3 length equals 14 residues. In germline, CDR1 is MDHEN, CDR2 SYDVKM. The V end lost 9 bases, the J end lost 3 bases, and 16 bases lay between the germline ends. The CDR3 DNA follows: TGTGCCAGTCTCGGCCTAAGCGGGACAGATACGCAGTATTTT. Translated: CASLGLSGTDTQYF. The full variable domain, in which reference TRBV28 and TRBJ2-3 provide the parts outside the CDR3, is DVKVTQSSRYLVKRTGEKVFLECVQDMDHENMFWYRQDPGLGLRLIYFSYDVKMKEKGDIPEGYSVSREKKERFSLILESASTNQTSMYLCASLGLSGTDTQYFGPGTRLTVL.

The chain employs TRBV10-3 and TRBJ2-2, with a tentative D call TRBD1 (6 bases). From germline, CDR1 is ENHRY and CDR2 SYGVKD. Trimming stripped 9 bases from V and 0 bases from J, with 11 bases between. This CDR3 spans 14 amino acids. The CDR3 region has the DNA TGTGCCATTACCGGACAGCCGAACACCGGGGAGCTGTTTTTT. It encodes CAITGQPNTGELFF.

This clone showed up just a few times. This sequence joins TRBV6-4 and TRBJ1-1; no definite D call. CDR1 is MRHNA, CDR2 SNTAGT, per germline. The CDR3 has 13 amino acids. Trimming pared 4 bases from V and 0 bases from J, leaving 6 bases between. CDR3 DNA sequence: TGTGCCAGCAGTGCACTTTTGAACACTGAAGCTTTCTTT. Protein: CASSALLNTEAFF.

This chain joins TRBV4-1 and TRBJ2-2; D could derive from TRBD1 or TRBD2 (6 bases each). In germline, CDR1 is MGHRA, CDR2 YSYEKL. Between the trimmed V and J ends, which lost 0 bases and 2 bases, there was a span of 13 bases. There are 17 residues in the CDR3. For the CDR3, the DNA is TGCGCCAGCAGCCAAGAATTTCGGGGGCTTAACACCGGGGAGCTGTTTTTT. This codes for CASSQEFRGLNTGELFF.

The chain recombines TRBV5-5 with TRBJ2-2; 8 bases are a match to TRBD1. This CDR3 is built from 15 residues. The junction had 2 bases not matched to a gene; V was cut back by 4 bases and J by 0 bases. The germline V gene encodes CDR1 SGHKS and CDR2 YYEKEE (reference sequence). The CDR3 protein is CASSTGQANTGELFF. CDR3 coding DNA: TGTGCCAGCAGCACGGGACAGGCGAACACCGGGGAGCTGTTTTTT.

The chain couples TRBV10-1 to TRBJ2-5; D remains ambiguous. Matching the DNA end better, TRBJ2-7 makes the J call doubtful. This CDR3 region has 14 residues. CDR1 is WNHNN and CDR2 is SYGVQD in the germline V gene (reference sequence). The CDR3 region has the DNA TGCGCCAGCAGTGAAAGTACGGGTTCCTACGAGCAGTACTTC. Translation gives CASSESTGSYEQYF.

This rearrangement joins TRBV11-3 to TRBJ1-2; no clear D gene. Germline V CDR1 and CDR2: SGHNT, YENEEA. The CDR3 spans 11 residues. The ends were cut back, 1 base at V and 8 bases at J, with 5 bases in the middle. CDR3 in amino acids: CASSLGEGYTF. The DNA for the CDR3 is TGTGCCAGCAGCTTAGGGGAAGGCTACACCTTC.

The chain joins TRBV6-1 to TRBJ2-7; 7 nucleotides agree with TRBD2. The junction had 9 bases not matched to a gene; V was cut back by 7 bases and J by 0 bases. In germline, CDR1 is MNHNS, CDR2 SASEGT. The CDR3 covers 15 residues. CDR3 loop: CASISASGVSYEQYF. CDR3 sequence (DNA): TGTGCCAGCATATCCGCTAGCGGAGTCTCCTACGAGCAGTACTTC.

This chain uses TRBV11-2 with TRBJ2-7; tentative D call: TRBD2 (6 bases). V was pared by 0 bases and J by 3 bases, with 12 bases between. The germline CDR1 and CDR2 sequences are SGHAT and FQNNGV. This CDR3 is built from 15 residues. DNA for the CDR3: TGTGCCAGCAGCTTAGAAGTATTAGCGGACTACGAGCAGTACTTC. It is translated as CASSLEVLADYEQYF.

The V and J genes are TRBV7-9 and TRBJ2-1, with D uncertain. Per germline, CDR1 SEHNR and CDR2 FQNEAQ (reference sequence). Trimming stripped 5 bases from V and 0 bases from J, with 11 bases between. This CDR3 region has 15 residues. CDR3 in amino acids: CASSPGRSSYNEQFF. As DNA, the CDR3 is TGTGCCAGCAGCCCCGGGCGGAGCTCCTACAATGAGCAGTTCTTC.

Concerning this clone: A read error may account for a junction end that differs from germline. V gene TRBV7-7 combines with J gene TRBJ1-1; TRBD1 agrees at 8 bases. CDR3 length: 18 residues. Germline CDR1 SSHAT, CDR2 FNYEAQ (reference sequence). The CDR3 coding sequence is TGTGCTAGCAGCTTAGTGCACAACAGGGGGAGGGTGAACACTGAAGCTTTCTTT. This encodes CASSLVHNRGRVNTEAFF. Supplemented by reference TRBV7-7 and TRBJ1-1, the full variable domain reads GAGVSQSPRYKVTKRGQDVTLRCDPISSHATLYWYQQALGQGPEFLTYFNYEAQPDKSGLPSDRFSAERPEGSISTLTIQRTEQRDSAMYRCASSLVHNRGRVNTEAFFGQGTRLTVV.

This sequence joins TRBV13 and TRBJ2-2; D remains unclear. Between the trimmed V and J ends, which lost 0 bases and 2 bases, there was a span of 10 bases. Germline assignment: CDR1 PRHDT and CDR2 FYEKMQ (reference sequence). This CDR3 region has 16 residues. CDR3 region: CASSLGWVLNTGELFF. CDR3 coding DNA: TGTGCCAGCAGCTTAGGCTGGGTACTCAACACCGGGGAGCTGTTTTTT. The whole variable domain, remainder taken from reference TRBV13 and TRBJ2-2, is AAGVIQSPRHLIKEKRETATLKCYPIPRHDTVYWYQQGPGQDPQFLISFYEKMQSDKGSIPDRFSAQQFSDYHSELNMSSLELGDSALYFCASSLGWVLNTGELFFGEGSRLTVL.

The rearrangement joins TRBV6-4 to TRBJ2-3; TRBD2 agrees at 8 bases. The CDR3 runs 15 residues. With 6 bases clipped from V and 1 base from J, the junction kept 6 bases outside the gene matches. CDR1 is MRHNA, CDR2 SNTAGT, per germline. As DNA, the CDR3 is TGTGCCAGCAGCCTTAGCGGGACGGGCACAGATACGCAGTATTTT. It yields the protein CASSLSGTGTDTQYF.